Included here is one T cell receptor (beta chain) sequence, with context. Antigen: not known. The CDR3 has 17 residues. V dropped 1 base and J dropped 0 bases, with 9 bases sitting between them. Germline CDR1 is KGHDR and CDR2 is SFDVKD. The data were taken from a study of T-cell memory formation after mild COVID-19. Study conclusions and caveats: Pre-infection memory carried some responding clones, suggesting that cross-reactive memory joined. Among clones contracting day 15 to 85, CD4/CD8 was balanced, whereas later expanders leaned CD4+.

TCRdb processed the 5' RACE reads anew with MiXCR; each CDR3 protein has one entry. The sample has 250,000 to 350,000 distinct CDR3 sequences; around 15% are singletons. This rearrangement joins TRBV24-1 to TRBJ1-6; no firm D call. The sample consisted of PBMCs or a T cell subset sorted from them (not recorded which). This clonotype was sampled from a man younger than 35 who had mild COVID-19 (a few samples of this study predate the infection). Cell type and time point are not known. CDR3 DNA sequence: TGTGCCACCAGTGATTTAGGTCCGCGCTCCTATAATTCACCCCTCCACTTT. This translates into CATSDLGPRSYNSPLHF.